The present TCR beta chain was sequenced within a study of technical replicates of blood from several donors. Germline-derived CDR1 and CDR2 are LNHDA and SQIVND (reference sequence). The CDR3 has 19 residues. V lost 3 bases to trimming and J lost 0 bases; unmatched junction nucleotides: 13. Assay used: immunoSEQ multiplex PCR; TCRdb lists only in-frame clones, some missing. Of over 10,000 clones in the sample, around 85% were seen once. The sequence was obtained from a human donor in good health. The chain is built from TRBV19 and TRBJ1-5, with 8 bases matching TRBD1. The sample was PBMCs. Here the CDR3 reads CASSMGGQGSYYSNQPQHF. Here the CDR3 DNA reads TGTGCCAGTAGTATGGGCGGACAGGGATCGTATTATAGCAATCAGCCCCAGCATTTT. The full variable domain, rest sourced from reference TRBV19 and TRBJ1-5, is DGGITQSPKYLFRKEGQNVTLSCEQNLNHDAMYWYRQDPGQGLRLIYYSQIVNDFQKGDIAEGYSVSREKKESFPLTVTSAQKNPTAFYLCASSMGGQGSYYSNQPQHFGDGTRLSIL.